The table lists the clone carrying this T cell receptor (beta chain) with a few counts. Its antigen is unknown. The data were obtained in a study of cytomegalovirus exposure and HLA in healthy donors. Overall study context: The 110 million or so unique TCR beta sequences, from about 179 million T cells, were found by an earlier analysis. General study points: As a later analysis showed, a missense DCLRE1C variant was linked to trimming of TCR beta V- and J-genes. Reportedly, diagnosis of cytomegalovirus status by the classifier showed high specificity and sensitivity. An assumption of roughly uniform sequencing depth across donors underlay the presence/absence analyses.

PCR amplification relied on 60 Vbeta primers (plus 13 Jbeta primers). Generated by immunoSEQ multiplex PCR, the TCRdb table keeps only in-frame clones and is missing some. The sample shows tens of thousands of clones, over 75% of them seen only once. The germline CDR1 and CDR2 sequences are SGHNT and YYREEE (reference sequence). V dropped 4 bases and J dropped 5; count of bases not matched to a gene: 9. The CDR3 loop spans 16 amino acids. V and J are TRBV5-4 and TRBJ2-3; 11 bases fit TRBD1. Sequenced input: PBMCs. The receptor was derived from a man under 40 in good health and CMV-seropositive. As DNA, the CDR3 is TGTGCCAGCAGCCCGCCCGGACAGGGGGCAATAGATACGCAGTATTTT. This gives the protein CASSPPGQGAIDTQYF.